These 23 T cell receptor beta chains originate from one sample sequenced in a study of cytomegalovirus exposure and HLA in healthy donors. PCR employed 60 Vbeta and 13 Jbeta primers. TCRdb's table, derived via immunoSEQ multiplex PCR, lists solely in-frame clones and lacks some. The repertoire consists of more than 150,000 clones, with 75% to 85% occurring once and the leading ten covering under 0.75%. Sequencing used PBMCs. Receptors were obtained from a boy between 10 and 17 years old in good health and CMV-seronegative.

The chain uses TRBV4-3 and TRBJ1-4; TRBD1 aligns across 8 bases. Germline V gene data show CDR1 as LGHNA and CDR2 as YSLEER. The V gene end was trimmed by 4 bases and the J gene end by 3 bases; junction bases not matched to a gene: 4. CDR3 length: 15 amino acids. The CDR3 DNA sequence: TGCGCCAGCAGCCTCACAGGGGGGGCTAATGAAAAACTGTTTTTT. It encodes CASSLTGGANEKLFF.

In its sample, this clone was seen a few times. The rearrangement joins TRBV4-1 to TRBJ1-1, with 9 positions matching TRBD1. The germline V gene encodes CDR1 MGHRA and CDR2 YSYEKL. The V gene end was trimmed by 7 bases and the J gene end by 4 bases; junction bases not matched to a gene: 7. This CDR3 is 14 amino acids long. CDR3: CASTRGQGGTEAFF. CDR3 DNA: TGCGCCAGCACCCGGGGACAGGGAGGCACTGAAGCTTTCTTT.

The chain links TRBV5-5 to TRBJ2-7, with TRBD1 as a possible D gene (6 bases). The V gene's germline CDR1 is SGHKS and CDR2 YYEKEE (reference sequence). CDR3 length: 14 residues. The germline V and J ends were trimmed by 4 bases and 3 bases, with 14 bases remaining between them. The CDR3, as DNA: TGTGCCAGCAGCCCGGGACATTCGTTCTACGAGCAGTACTTC. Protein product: CASSPGHSFYEQYF.

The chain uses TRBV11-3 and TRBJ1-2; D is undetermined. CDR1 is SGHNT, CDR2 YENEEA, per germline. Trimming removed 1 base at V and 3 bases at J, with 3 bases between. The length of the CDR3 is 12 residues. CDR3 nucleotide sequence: TGTGCCAGCAGCTTAGGAGACTATGGCTACACCTTC. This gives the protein CASSLGDYGYTF. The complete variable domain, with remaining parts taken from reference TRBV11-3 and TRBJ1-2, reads EAGVVQSPRYKIIEKKQPVAFWCNPISGHNTLYWYLQNLGQGPELLIRYENEEAVDDSQLPKDRFSAERLKGVDSTLKIQPAELGDSAVYLCASSLGDYGYTFGSGTRLTVV.

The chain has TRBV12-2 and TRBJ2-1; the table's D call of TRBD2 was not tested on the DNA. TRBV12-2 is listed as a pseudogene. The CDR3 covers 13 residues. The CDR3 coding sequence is TGTGCAAGTCCCACCGCTTCTATCAATGAGCAGTTCTTC. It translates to CASPTASINEQFF.

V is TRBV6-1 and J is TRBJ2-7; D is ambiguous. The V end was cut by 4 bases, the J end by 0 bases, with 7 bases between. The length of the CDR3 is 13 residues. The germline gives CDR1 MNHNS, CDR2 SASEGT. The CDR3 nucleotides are TGTGCCAGCAGTGGACGGAGCTCCTACGAGCAGTACTTC. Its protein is CASSGRSSYEQYF.

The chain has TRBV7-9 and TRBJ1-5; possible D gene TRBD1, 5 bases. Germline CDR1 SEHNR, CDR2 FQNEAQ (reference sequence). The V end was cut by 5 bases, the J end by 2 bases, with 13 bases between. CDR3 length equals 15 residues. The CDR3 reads CASSPQGGGNQPQHF. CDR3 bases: TGTGCCAGCAGCCCCCAGGGTGGCGGCAATCAGCCCCAGCATTTT.

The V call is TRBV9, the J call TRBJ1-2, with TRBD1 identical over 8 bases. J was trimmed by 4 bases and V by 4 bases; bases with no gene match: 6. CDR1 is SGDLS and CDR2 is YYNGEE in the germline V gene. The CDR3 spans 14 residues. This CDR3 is CASSTDRGSYGYTF. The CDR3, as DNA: TGTGCCAGCAGCACAGACAGGGGTAGCTATGGCTACACCTTC.

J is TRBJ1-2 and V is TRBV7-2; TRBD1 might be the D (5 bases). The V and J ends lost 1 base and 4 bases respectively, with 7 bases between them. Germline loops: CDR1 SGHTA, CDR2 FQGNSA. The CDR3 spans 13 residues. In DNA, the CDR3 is TGTGCCAGCAGCTTAGTGGGGCGCTATGGCTACACCTTC. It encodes CASSLVGRYGYTF. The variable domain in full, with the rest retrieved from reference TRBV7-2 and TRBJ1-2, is GAGVSQSPSNKVTEKGKDVELRCDPISGHTALYWYRQSLGQGLEFLIYFQGNSAPDKSGLPSDRFSAERTGGSVSTLTIQRTQQEDSAVYLCASSLVGRYGYTFGSGTRLTVV.

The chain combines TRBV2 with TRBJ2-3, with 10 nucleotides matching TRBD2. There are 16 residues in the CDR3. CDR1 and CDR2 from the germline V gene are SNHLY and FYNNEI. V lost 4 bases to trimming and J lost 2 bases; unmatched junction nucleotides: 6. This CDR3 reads CASSGASGGYTDTQYF. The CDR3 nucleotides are TGTGCCAGCAGTGGTGCTAGCGGGGGATACACAGATACGCAGTATTTT.

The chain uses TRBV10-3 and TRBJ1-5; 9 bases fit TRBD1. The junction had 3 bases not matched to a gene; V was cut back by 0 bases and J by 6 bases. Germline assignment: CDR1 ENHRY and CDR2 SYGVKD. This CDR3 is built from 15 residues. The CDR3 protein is CAISESGQGIQPQHF. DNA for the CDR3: TGTGCCATCAGTGAGTCGGGACAGGGTATTCAGCCCCAGCATTTT.

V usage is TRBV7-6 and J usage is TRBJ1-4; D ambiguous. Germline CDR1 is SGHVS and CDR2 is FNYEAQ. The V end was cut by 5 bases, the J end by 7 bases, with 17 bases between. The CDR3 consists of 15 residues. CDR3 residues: CASSVRLSASEKLFF. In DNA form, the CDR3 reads TGTGCCAGCAGCGTTCGGCTCAGCGCGAGTGAAAAACTGTTTTTT.

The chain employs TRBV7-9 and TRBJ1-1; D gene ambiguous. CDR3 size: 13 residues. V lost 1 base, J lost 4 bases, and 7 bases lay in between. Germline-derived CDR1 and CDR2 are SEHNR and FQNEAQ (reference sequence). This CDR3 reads CASSLGGITEAFF. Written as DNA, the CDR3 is TGTGCCAGCAGCTTAGGAGGGATCACTGAAGCTTTCTTT.

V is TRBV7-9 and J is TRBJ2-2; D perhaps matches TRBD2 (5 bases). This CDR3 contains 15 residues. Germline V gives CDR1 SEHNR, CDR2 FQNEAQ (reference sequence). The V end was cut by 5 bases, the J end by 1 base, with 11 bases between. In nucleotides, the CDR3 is TGTGCCAGCAGCGCCCTGGACTGGAACACCGGGGAGCTGTTTTTT. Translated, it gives CASSALDWNTGELFF. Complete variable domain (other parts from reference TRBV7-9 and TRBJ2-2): DTGVSQNPRHKITKRGQNVTFRCDPISEHNRLYWYRQTLGQGPEFLTYFQNEAQLEKSRLLSDRFSAERPKGSFSTLEIQRTEQGDSAMYLCASSALDWNTGELFFGEGSRLTVL.

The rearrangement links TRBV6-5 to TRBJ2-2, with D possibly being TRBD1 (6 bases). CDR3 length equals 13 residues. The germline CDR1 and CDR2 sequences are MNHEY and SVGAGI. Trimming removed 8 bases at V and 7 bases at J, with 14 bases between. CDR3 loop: CASGQGYGGELFF. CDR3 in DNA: TGTGCCAGCGGGCAGGGGTACGGCGGGGAGCTGTTTTTT.

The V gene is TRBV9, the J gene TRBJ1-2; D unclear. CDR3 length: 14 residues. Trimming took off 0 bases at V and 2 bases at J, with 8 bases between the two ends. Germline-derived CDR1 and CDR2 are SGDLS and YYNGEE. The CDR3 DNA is TGTGCCAGCAGCGTAGCTGTGGAGAACTATGGCTACACCTTC. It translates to CASSVAVENYGYTF.

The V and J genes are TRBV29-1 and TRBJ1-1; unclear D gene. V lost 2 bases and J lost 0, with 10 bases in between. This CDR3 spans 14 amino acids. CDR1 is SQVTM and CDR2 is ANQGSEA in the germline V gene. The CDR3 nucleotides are TGCAGCGTTGAAAACCAGGCTATGAACACTGAAGCTTTCTTT. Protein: CSVENQAMNTEAFF.

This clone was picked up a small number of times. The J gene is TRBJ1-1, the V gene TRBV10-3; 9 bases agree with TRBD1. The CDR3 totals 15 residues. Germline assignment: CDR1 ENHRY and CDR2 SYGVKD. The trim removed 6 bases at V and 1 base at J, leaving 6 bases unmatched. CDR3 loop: CAIRAPGQGNTEAFF. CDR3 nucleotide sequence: TGTGCCATCAGAGCCCCGGGACAGGGGAACACTGAAGCTTTCTTT.

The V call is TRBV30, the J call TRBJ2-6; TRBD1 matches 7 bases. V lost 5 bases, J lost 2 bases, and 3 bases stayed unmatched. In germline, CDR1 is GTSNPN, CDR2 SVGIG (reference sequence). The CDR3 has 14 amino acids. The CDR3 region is CAWSQGAGANVLTF. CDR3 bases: TGTGCCTGGTCCCAGGGGGCTGGGGCCAACGTCCTGACTTTC.

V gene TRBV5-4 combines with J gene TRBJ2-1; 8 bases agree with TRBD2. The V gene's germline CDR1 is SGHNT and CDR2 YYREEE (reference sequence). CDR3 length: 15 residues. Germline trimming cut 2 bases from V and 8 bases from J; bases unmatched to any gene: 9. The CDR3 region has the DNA TGTGCCAGCAGCTTAAAGCGGGAGAACGGAGATGAGCAGTTCTTC. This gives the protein CASSLKRENGDEQFF.

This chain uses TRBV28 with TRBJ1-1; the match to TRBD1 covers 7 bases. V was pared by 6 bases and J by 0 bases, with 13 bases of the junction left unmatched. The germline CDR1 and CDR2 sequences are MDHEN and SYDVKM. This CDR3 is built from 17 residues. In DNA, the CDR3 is TGTGCCAGCAGCAAATCCGGGACAGTATACATGAACACTGAAGCTTTCTTT. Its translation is CASSKSGTVYMNTEAFF.

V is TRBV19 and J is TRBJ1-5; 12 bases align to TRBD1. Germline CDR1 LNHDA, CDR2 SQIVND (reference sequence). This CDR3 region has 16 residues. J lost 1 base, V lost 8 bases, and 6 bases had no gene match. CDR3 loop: CASQGTGGWSNQPQHF. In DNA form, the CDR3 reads TGTGCCAGTCAAGGGACAGGGGGCTGGAGCAATCAGCCCCAGCATTTT.

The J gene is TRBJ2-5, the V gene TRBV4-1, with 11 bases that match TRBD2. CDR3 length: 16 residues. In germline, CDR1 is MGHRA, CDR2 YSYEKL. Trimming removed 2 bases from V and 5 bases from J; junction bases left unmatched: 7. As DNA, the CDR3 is TGCGCCAGCAGCCAATTAATAGCGGGGGGGCCGGAGACCCAGTACTTC. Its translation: CASSQLIAGGPETQYF.